The clone carrying this T cell receptor (beta chain) was seen many times. As yet, its antigen is unknown. TCRdb re-called the RT-PCR reads with MiXCR, one entry per CDR3 protein. The table includes 300,000 to 350,000 distinct CDR3 sequences, around a fifth detected once. This sample is drawn from a study of response to subunit inactivated influenza vaccine. The length of the CDR3 is 13 residues. The germline V and J ends were trimmed by 4 bases and 0 bases, with 6 bases remaining between them. From germline, CDR1 is DFQATT and CDR2 SNEGSKA (reference sequence). Notes on the study in general: There was a suggestion from the authors that each seasonal influenza vaccination recruits few new T cells.

This clonotype was obtained from a man between 50 and 75 years old who received an inactivated influenza vaccine. The V call is TRBV20-1, the J call TRBJ1-4; D gene uncertain. The material was PBMCs from blood, obtained approximately 20 months after vaccination. CDR3 loop: CSAITTTNEKLFF. CDR3 nucleotide sequence: TGCAGTGCTATCACCACAACTAATGAAAAACTGTTTTTT.